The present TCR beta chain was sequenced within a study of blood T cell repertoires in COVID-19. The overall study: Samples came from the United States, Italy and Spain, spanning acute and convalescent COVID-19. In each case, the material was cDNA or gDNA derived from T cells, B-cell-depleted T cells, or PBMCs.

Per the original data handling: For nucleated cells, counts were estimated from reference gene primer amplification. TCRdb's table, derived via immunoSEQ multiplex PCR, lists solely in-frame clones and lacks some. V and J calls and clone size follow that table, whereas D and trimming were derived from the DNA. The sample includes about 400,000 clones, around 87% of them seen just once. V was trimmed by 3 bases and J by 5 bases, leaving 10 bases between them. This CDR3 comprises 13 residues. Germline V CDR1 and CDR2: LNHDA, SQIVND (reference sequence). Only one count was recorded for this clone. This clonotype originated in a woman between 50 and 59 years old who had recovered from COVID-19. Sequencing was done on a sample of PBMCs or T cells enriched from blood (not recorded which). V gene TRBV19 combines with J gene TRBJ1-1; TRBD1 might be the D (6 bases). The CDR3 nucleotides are TGTGCCAGTAGTATGGTGGACAGAACTGAAGCTTTCTTT. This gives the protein CASSMVDRTEAFF.